The 25 T cell receptor beta chains given below trace back to one sample, sequenced in a study of beta chain features in type 1 diabetes (dated by TCRdb to 2016 to 2019). Libraries were made using the immunoSEQ multiplex PCR assay. The High Capacity cDNA Reverse Transcription Kit was used to reverse transcribe all of the isolated RNA, meaning that expressed TCRB transcripts were what got sequenced. Entries here come from immuneACCESS through TCRdb and include only in-frame sequences with V and J called. Some clones fail to appear in such tables; in the studies checked, an unresolved V gene covers under half of the shortfall, and the cause of the remainder is unknown. The sample has around 650,000 clones on record, 9.5% to 15% of them singletons. The top ten clonotypes cover around 0.12% of the sample. Study-wide findings and limitations: In all four CD4+ subsets, TCRB CDR3 length was moderately but significantly shorter in type 1 diabetes patients.

The antigens these receptors bind are not known. Sequences were obtained from naive CD4+ T cells from blood. Taken with the paper, the label for cell subset or site translates to: true naive CD4+ T cells. All receptors come from a young man with type 1 diabetes.

This rearrangement joins TRBV9 to TRBJ1-3; D is uncertain. Germline CDR1 SGDLS, CDR2 YYNGEE. The CDR3 is 13 amino acids. Trimming left V 3 bases short and J 4 bases short, with 8 bases between. CDR3 residues: CASSEGEGNTIYF. As DNA, the CDR3 is TGTGCCAGCAGCGAGGGTGAAGGAAACACCATATATTTT. Combining the CDR3 with reference TRBV9 and TRBJ1-3 gives the whole variable domain DSGVTQTPKHLITATGQRVTLRCSPRSGDLSVYWYQQSLDQGLQFLIQYYNGEERAKGNILERFSAQQFPDLHSELNLSSLELGDSALYFCASSEGEGNTIYFGEGSWLTVV.

CDR3 bases: TGTGCCACCTCAGAAACTAAAACGGGGGAGCAGTACTTC. It translates to CATSETKTGEQYF. The chain recombines TRBV19 with TRBJ2-7, with D maybe TRBD2 (5 bases). This CDR3 has 13 amino acids. V was clipped by 10 bases and J by 7 bases, with 20 bases between them. Germline lookup yields CDR1 LNHDA and CDR2 SQIVND (reference sequence).

This clone showed up just a few times. The chain carries TRBV10-3 and TRBJ2-5, with D possibly being TRBD2 (6 bases). Germline V gives CDR1 ENHRY, CDR2 SYGVKD. V lost 10 bases and J 5 bases, leaving 23 bases between the germline ends. The CDR3 runs 15 residues. This CDR3 is CATVRLDPVGETQYF. As DNA, the CDR3 is TGTGCCACCGTCCGACTAGACCCGGTAGGGGAGACCCAGTACTTC.

This clone came up a few times. The chain has TRBV19 and TRBJ1-5; perhaps TRBD1 as D (6 bases). The CDR3 has 15 residues. The V and J ends lost 3 bases and 6 bases respectively, with 15 bases between them. The germline V gene encodes CDR1 LNHDA and CDR2 SQIVND (reference sequence). DNA of the CDR3: TGTGCCAGTAGTATCTCCAGGGGAAATAGTCAGCCCCAGCATTTT. Protein product: CASSISRGNSQPQHF. Using reference TRBV19 and TRBJ1-5 for the parts outside the CDR3, the full variable domain is DGGITQSPKYLFRKEGQNVTLSCEQNLNHDAMYWYRQDPGQGLRLIYYSQIVNDFQKGDIAEGYSVSREKKESFPLTVTSAQKNPTAFYLCASSISRGNSQPQHFGDGTRLSIL.

This clone has more than one count but fewer than ten. The chain recombines TRBV5-1 with TRBJ2-7; weak D call: TRBD1 (6 bases). Trimming stripped 3 bases from V and 0 bases from J, with 10 bases between. This CDR3 has 14 residues. CDR1 and CDR2 from the germline V gene are SGHRS and YFSETQ. The CDR3 coding sequence is TGCGCCAGCAGCTCTTCAGGGGCCTCCTACGAGCAGTACTTC. It codes for CASSSSGASYEQYF.

The chain uses TRBV5-1 and TRBJ2-2; D uncertain. Deletions cut 3 bases from V and 8 bases from J, with 14 bases between. Germline V gene data show CDR1 as SGHRS and CDR2 as YFSETQ. The CDR3 is made up of 14 amino acids. CDR3 sequence: CASSSRPAVGELFF. CDR3 in DNA: TGCGCCAGCAGCTCCCGCCCCGCGGTTGGGGAGCTGTTTTTT. The whole variable domain, remainder taken from reference TRBV5-1 and TRBJ2-2, is KAGVTQTPRYLIKTRGQQVTLSCSPISGHRSVSWYQQTPGQGLQFLFEYFSETQRNKGNFPGRFSGRQFSNSRSEMNVSTLELGDSALYLCASSSRPAVGELFFGEGSRLTVL.

On this clone: Within the sample, other DNA sequences also encode this same CDR3. V and J are TRBV15 and TRBJ1-2; no clear D. Germline lookup yields CDR1 LNHNV and CDR2 YYDKDF (reference sequence). V lost 0 bases to trimming and J lost 4 bases, with 9 bases between them. The CDR3 consists of 14 residues. This CDR3 is CATSRDRAGYGYTF. CDR3 bases: TGTGCCACCAGCAGAGATAGGGCCGGCTATGGCTACACCTTC.

This clone appeared a few times. The chain links TRBV25-1 to TRBJ1-6, with D possibly being TRBD1 (5 bases). This CDR3 comprises 16 residues. Germline CDR1 is MGHDK and CDR2 is SYGVNS. Deletions cut 5 bases from V and 7 bases from J, with 18 bases between. In nucleotides, the CDR3 is TGTGCCAGCAGTCCCTTGGGGCGCGGCGGAAATTCACCCCTCCACTTT. It encodes CASSPLGRGGNSPLHF. The entire variable domain, with the rest obtained from reference TRBV25-1 and TRBJ1-6, is as follows: EADIYQTPRYLVIGTGKKITLECSQTMGHDKMYWYQQDPGMELHLIHYSYGVNSTEKGDLSSESTVSRIRTEHFPLTLESARPSHTSQYLCASSPLGRGGNSPLHFGNGTRLTVT.

In this sample, this clone turned up once. V is TRBV4-1 and J is TRBJ1-6, with no clear D. Germline loops: CDR1 MGHRA, CDR2 YSYEKL. V gave up 1 base and J gave up 0 bases, with 16 bases separating them. The CDR3 runs to 19 residues. Here the CDR3 DNA reads TGCGCCAGCAGCCAAGTACATCTAATATTGAGCTCCTATAATTCACCCCTCCACTTT. The encoded protein is CASSQVHLILSSYNSPLHF.

There are a few counts of this clone. The rearrangement links TRBV5-6 to TRBJ2-1, with D unclear. The CDR3 has 12 amino acids. Germline values: CDR1 SGHDT, CDR2 YYEEEE. The germline V and J ends were trimmed by 4 bases and 3 bases, with 5 bases remaining between them. The CDR3 region has the DNA TGTGCCAGCAGCCCCTACTACAATGAGCAGTTCTTC. Residues: CASSPYYNEQFF.

This clone was recorded a few times. The V gene is TRBV5-6, the J gene TRBJ1-3, with 8 nucleotides matching TRBD1. The V and J ends lost 2 bases and 3 bases, in that order; junction bases with no gene match: 4. The CDR3 runs 15 residues. Per germline, CDR1 SGHDT and CDR2 YYEEEE. CDR3 DNA sequence: TGTGCCAGCAGCTTTGGACAGGGAAATGGAAACACCATATATTTT. This gives the protein CASSFGQGNGNTIYF.

This clone has just a few counts. The rearrangement links TRBV5-1 to TRBJ2-5; D remains ambiguous. The CDR3 totals 15 residues. Germline CDR1 and CDR2: SGHRS and YFSETQ. The V end was cut by 4 bases, the J end by 1 base, with 14 bases between. The CDR3 bases are TGCGCCAGCAGCCGTTACGAAGGGCGCCAAGAGACCCAGTACTTC. It translates to CASSRYEGRQETQYF.

The chain's CDR3 is CASSEDGTRYNEQFF. The CDR3 nucleotides are TGTGCCAGCAGTGAAGATGGGACACGATACAATGAGCAGTTCTTC. The J gene is TRBJ2-1, the V gene TRBV2; a possible D gene is TRBD1 (6 bases). CDR1 is SNHLY and CDR2 is FYNNEI in the germline V gene. V was clipped by 1 base and J by 4 bases, with 11 bases between them. The CDR3 totals 15 residues.

V usage is TRBV28 and J usage is TRBJ2-3; 10 bases fit TRBD1. Per the germline V gene, CDR1 is MDHEN and CDR2 is SYDVKM. The CDR3 has 14 amino acids. Trimming at V came to 4 bases and at J to 7 bases, leaving 5 bases not matched to a gene. As DNA, the CDR3 is TGTGCCAGCAGTTCAGGACAGGGGGGGAATACGCAGTATTTT. It specifies CASSSGQGGNTQYF.

This clone was picked up a small number of times. This sequence joins TRBV10-3 and TRBJ2-3, with D possibly matching TRBD1 (5 bases). The CDR3 runs to 13 residues. The V end lost 3 bases, the J end lost 7 bases, and 11 bases lay between the germline ends. CDR1 and CDR2 from the germline V gene are ENHRY and SYGVKD. The CDR3 DNA reads as TGTGCCATCAGTGACCCCAGGGATTATACGCAGTATTTT. This sequence encodes CAISDPRDYTQYF.

This clone appeared a few times. The chain links TRBV2 to TRBJ1-2, with 9 bases fitting TRBD1. Germline trimming cut 6 bases from V and 2 bases from J; bases unmatched to any gene: 4. Germline-derived CDR1 and CDR2 are SNHLY and FYNNEI. This CDR3 comprises 14 residues. In DNA form, the CDR3 reads TGTGCCAGCAGAACTGGGACAGGGAACTATGGCTACACCTTC. Amino acid sequence: CASRTGTGNYGYTF.

This clone was counted a few times. J is TRBJ2-3 and V is TRBV25-1; D is ambiguous. The V gene lost 1 base and the J gene lost 2 bases, with 7 bases spanning the gap. This CDR3 comprises 14 residues. The germline V gene has CDR1 MGHDK and CDR2 SYGVNS. The CDR3 DNA follows: TGTGCCAGCAGTGAATGGCGGTTCACAGATACGCAGTATTTT. Its translation: CASSEWRFTDTQYF.

This clone was counted between two and nine times. This chain uses TRBV18 with TRBJ2-7, with 7 bases aligning to TRBD2. Germline CDR1 and CDR2: KGHSH and LQKENI. The ends lost 1 base at V and 4 bases at J; junction bases unmatched: 7. The CDR3 extends over 15 amino acids. This CDR3 reads CASSPRAGDSYEQYF. For the CDR3, the DNA is TGTGCCAGCTCACCACGTGCGGGGGATTCGTACGAGCAGTACTTC.

The chain couples TRBV28 to TRBJ1-5; 7 bases fit TRBD1. CDR3 length equals 15 residues. V lost 6 bases and J lost 3; bases outside the gene matches: 8. Germline CDR1 is MDHEN and CDR2 is SYDVKM. This CDR3 is CASSPPGTVNQPQHF. The CDR3 coding sequence is TGTGCCAGCAGCCCCCCCGGGACAGTCAATCAGCCCCAGCATTTT.

The chain uses TRBV4-2 and TRBJ1-2; D gene unclear. The CDR3 length is 15 residues. The germline V gene has CDR1 LGHNA and CDR2 YNFKEQ. Trimming left V 1 base short and J 0 bases short, with 9 bases between. The CDR3 loop is CASSQGDGANYGYTF. DNA for the CDR3: TGTGCCAGCAGCCAAGGAGACGGAGCTAACTATGGCTACACCTTC.

This chain connects TRBV5-4 to TRBJ2-7; D gene unclear. This CDR3 is 12 amino acids long. CDR1 and CDR2 from the germline V gene are SGHNT and YYREEE (reference sequence). V lost 0 bases to trimming and J lost 6 bases, with 7 bases between them. CDR3 residues: CASSLATGEQYF. In DNA form, the CDR3 reads TGTGCCAGCAGCTTGGCGACTGGCGAGCAGTACTTC.

This clone was observed a handful of times. The chain has TRBV18 and TRBJ2-1; 13 bases fit TRBD2. The CDR3 extends over 15 amino acids. With 2 bases clipped from V and 7 bases from J, the junction kept 2 bases outside the gene matches. Germline CDR1 reads KGHSH; CDR2 reads LQKENI. The chain's CDR3 is CASSPKTSGGNEQFF. CDR3 coding DNA: TGTGCCAGCTCACCAAAGACTAGCGGGGGGAATGAGCAGTTCTTC.

J is TRBJ2-7 and V is TRBV25-1; D not resolved. CDR1 is MGHDK and CDR2 is SYGVNS in the germline V gene. This CDR3 region has 13 residues. V was shortened by 6 bases and J by 6 bases, with 15 bases between the two germline ends. This CDR3 is CASRGDWGTEQYF. In DNA, the CDR3 is TGTGCCAGCAGGGGCGATTGGGGAACCGAGCAGTACTTC.

V gene TRBV5-1 combines with J gene TRBJ2-1; 8 positions match TRBD1. The V segment lost 4 bases and the J segment 3 bases; nucleotides outside the gene matches: 12. The CDR3 is made up of 17 amino acids. Germline V gene data show CDR1 as SGHRS and CDR2 as YFSETQ. The CDR3 DNA reads TGCGCCAGCAGCGCAGCGGCCGGGACAGGACTCTACAATGAGCAGTTCTTC. Translation gives CASSAAAGTGLYNEQFF.

In this sample, this clone turned up a few times. This chain uses TRBV28 with TRBJ2-7, with 10 bases aligning to TRBD1. The V segment lost 6 bases and the J segment 4 bases; nucleotides outside the gene matches: 6. The CDR3 consists of 14 residues. Looked up from germline, CDR1 is MDHEN and CDR2 is SYDVKM. CDR3: CASRGQGNPYEQYF. The DNA of the CDR3 is TGTGCCAGCAGGGGACAGGGGAACCCTTACGAGCAGTACTTC.